The table lists the clone carrying this T cell receptor beta chain with a few counts. Its specificity is not known. Germline loops: CDR1 MDHEN, CDR2 SYDVKM. With 5 bases clipped from V and 4 bases from J, the junction kept 4 bases outside the gene matches. The CDR3 covers 14 residues. TCRdb fed the RT-PCR reads into MiXCR, producing one record per CDR3 protein. The sample lists 530,000 or so distinct CDR3 sequences; less than 15% were seen once. This entry is derived from a study of response to subunit inactivated influenza vaccine. Study results and caveats: The authors suggested that few new T cells are recruited per seasonal influenza vaccination.

The chain combines TRBV28 with TRBJ2-7; 11 bases align to TRBD1. This clonotype was obtained from a man in his fifties who received an inactivated influenza vaccine. The input for sequencing was PBMCs from blood, taken approximately 13 days after vaccination. CDR3 loop: CASSRTGGWYEQYF. The CDR3, as DNA: TGTGCCAGCAGTCGGACAGGGGGCTGGTACGAGCAGTACTTC.